A single sample is the source of the 5 T cell receptor beta chains below, sequenced in a study of T cell changes during pregnancy in multiple sclerosis. Here immunoSEQ multiplex PCR was the method, and the copy in TCRdb shows in-frame clones only, minus some. The table includes 40,000 or so clones, approximately 92% detected once. The sample here was peripheral blood, taken before pregnancy. The receptors come from a female donor with multiple sclerosis, enrolled in a pregnancy study.

The rearrangement uses TRBV5-1 and TRBJ2-5, with TRBD2 identical over 12 bases. CDR1 and CDR2 (germline): SGHRS, YFSETQ. The length of the CDR3 is 15 residues. J lost 5 bases, V lost 2 bases, and 4 bases had no gene match. CDR3 protein: CASSLQGLAGETQYF. The CDR3, as DNA: TGCGCCAGCAGCTTACAAGGACTAGCGGGGGAGACCCAGTACTTC.

This clone was found once. This rearrangement joins TRBV4-1 to TRBJ2-5; 9 positions agree with TRBD1. The J call is uncertain, as TRBJ2-7 better fits the DNA end. The CDR3 is 16 residues long. CDR1 and CDR2 (germline): MGHRA, YSYEKL. CDR3 protein: CASSQYYTGGAYEQYF. CDR3 in DNA: TGCGCCAGCAGCCAATACTATACAGGGGGCGCATACGAGCAGTACTTC.

The gene calls are TRBV19 and TRBJ1-5; D unclear. Trimming pared 1 base from V and 4 bases from J, leaving 8 bases between. CDR1 LNHDA and CDR2 SQIVND come from the germline V gene (reference sequence). The CDR3 runs to 14 residues. CDR3 in DNA: TGTGCCAGTAGTATAGTGGGCGTGAATCAGCCCCAGCATTTT. Amino acids: CASSIVGVNQPQHF.

The CDR3 spells CASRPRGRGLLNTEAFF. As DNA, the CDR3 is TGTGCCAGCAGACCTAGGGGAAGGGGCCTATTGAACACTGAAGCTTTCTTT. The J gene is TRBJ1-1, the V gene TRBV6-4; TRBD1 is a possible D gene (5 bases). The germline V gene encodes CDR1 MRHNA and CDR2 SNTAGT. The CDR3 contains 17 residues. Trimming stripped 6 bases from V and 0 bases from J, with 20 bases between.

The rearrangement uses TRBV2 and TRBJ1-5; TRBD1 matches 7 bases. CDR3 size: 14 residues. The V and J ends lost 3 bases and 2 bases, in that order; junction bases with no gene match: 1. Per the germline V gene, CDR1 is SNHLY and CDR2 is FYNNEI. The CDR3 reads CASSDQGGNQPQHF. The CDR3 nucleotides are TGTGCCAGCAGTGACCAGGGGGGCAATCAGCCCCAGCATTTT.